These T cell receptor beta chains were read from a single sample in a study of blood T cells in healthy people across ages. Each CDR3 protein gets one entry after TCRdb re-called the 5' RACE reads with MiXCR. The sample shows over 1,500,000 distinct CDR3 sequences, about 49% of them seen only once. Sequencing used blood. The receptors come from a woman aged 40 to 50 in good health. CDR3s include the opening cysteine and the closing phenylalanine or tryptophan. Each record gives: V gene, J gene, CDR3 protein.

TRBV27	TRBJ1-1	CASSAFMNTEAFF
TRBV29-1	NA	CSSSSGGEQYF
TRBV28	TRBJ2-3	CASRPAGMSTDTQYF
TRBV7-2	TRBJ2-5	CASSRTPQGMTSGYQETQYF
TRBV6-6	TRBJ1-1	CASSYLTGTSTEAFF
TRBV20-1	TRBJ2-5	CSARVGTSANQETQYF
TRBV7-2	TRBJ2-1	CASSLGKGTATTEQFF
TRBV20-1	TRBJ2-1	CSAPTSGGASEQFF
TRBV28	TRBJ2-3	CASSPLGAGGTDTQYF
TRBV2	TRBJ2-3	CASRRVTDTQYF
TRBV15	TRBJ1-5	CATSGRDRGFDQPQHF
TRBV20-1	TRBJ2-1	CSASARYHNEQFF
TRBV7-3	TRBJ2-5	CASSLVKASANEQYF
TRBV5-1	TRBJ2-1	CASSLLGGEIYNEQFF
TRBV7-9	TRBJ2-5	CASSAPAGEETQYF
TRBV7-2	TRBJ2-3	CASSRLAGGTTDTQYF
TRBV4-3	TRBJ2-3	CASSQALFGTDTQYF